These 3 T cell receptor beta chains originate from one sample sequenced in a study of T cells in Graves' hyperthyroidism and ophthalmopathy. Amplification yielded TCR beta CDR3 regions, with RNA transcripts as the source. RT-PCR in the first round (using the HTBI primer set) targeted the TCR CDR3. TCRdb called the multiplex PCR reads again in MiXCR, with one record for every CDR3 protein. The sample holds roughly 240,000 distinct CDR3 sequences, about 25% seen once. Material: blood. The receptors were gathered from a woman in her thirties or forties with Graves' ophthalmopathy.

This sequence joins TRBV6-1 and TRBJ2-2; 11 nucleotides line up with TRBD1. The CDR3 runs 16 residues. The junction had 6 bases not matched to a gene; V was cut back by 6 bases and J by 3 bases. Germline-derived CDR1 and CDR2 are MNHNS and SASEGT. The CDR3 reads CASRTGGQGDTGELFF. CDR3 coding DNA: TGTGCCAGCAGAACCGGGGGACAGGGGGACACCGGGGAGCTGTTTTTT.

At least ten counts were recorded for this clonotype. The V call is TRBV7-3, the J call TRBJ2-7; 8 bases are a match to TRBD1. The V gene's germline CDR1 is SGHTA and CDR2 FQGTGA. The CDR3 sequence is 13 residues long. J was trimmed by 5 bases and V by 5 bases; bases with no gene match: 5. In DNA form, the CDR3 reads TGTGCCAGCAGCCTTAACAGGGGGAACGAGCAGTACTTC. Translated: CASSLNRGNEQYF. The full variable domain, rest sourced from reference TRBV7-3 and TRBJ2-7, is GAGVSQTPSNKVTEKGKYVELRCDPISGHTALYWYRQSLGQGPEFLIYFQGTGAADDSGLPNDRFFAVRPEGSVSTLKIQRTERGDSAVYLCASSLNRGNEQYFGPGTRLTVT.

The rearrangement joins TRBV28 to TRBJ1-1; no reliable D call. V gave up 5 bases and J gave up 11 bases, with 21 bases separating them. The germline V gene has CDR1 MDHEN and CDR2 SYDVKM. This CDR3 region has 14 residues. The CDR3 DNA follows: TGTGCCAGCAGTACAATCGAGTGGGGAGTAAGGGCTTTCTTT. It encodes CASSTIEWGVRAFF.